These 23 T cell receptor beta chains share one sample of origin, sequenced in a study of blood T cell repertoires in COVID-19. Assay used: immunoSEQ multiplex PCR; TCRdb lists only in-frame clones, some missing. The repertoire includes approximately 40,000 clones, 70% to 90% of them detected once, and 4% to 5.5% sits in the top ten. Sequenced sample: peripheral blood. These receptors were taken from a man aged 55 to 70 with COVID-19, enrolled during active disease.

The chain is built from TRBV18 and TRBJ1-1; D remains ambiguous. CDR1 and CDR2 from the germline V gene are KGHSH and LQKENI. The CDR3 runs to 13 residues. V was trimmed by 1 base and J by 1 base, leaving 4 bases between them. In DNA, the CDR3 is TGTGCCAGCTCACCACGACAGAACACTGAAGCTTTCTTT. Translated: CASSPRQNTEAFF.

V gene TRBV5-5 combines with J gene TRBJ2-7; 7 bases line up with TRBD1. Germline assignment: CDR1 SGHKS and CDR2 YYEKEE (reference sequence). The trim removed 4 bases at V and 1 base at J, leaving 5 bases unmatched. The CDR3 length is 14 residues. CDR3 loop: CASSPRGQSYEQYF. The CDR3, as DNA: TGTGCCAGCAGCCCCCGGGGACAGTCCTACGAGCAGTACTTC.

The rearrangement joins TRBV28 to TRBJ2-5; possibly TRBD2 for D (6 bases). With 6 bases removed from V and 4 bases from J, the gap between germline ends came to 9 bases. CDR1 is MDHEN, CDR2 SYDVKM, per germline. The CDR3 loop spans 12 amino acids. This chain's CDR3 is CASSILAETQYF. The CDR3 coding sequence is TGTGCCAGCAGCATACTAGCAGAGACCCAGTACTTC.

This clone was counted a single time. The chain is built from TRBV15 and TRBJ2-1; 8 bases line up with TRBD2. Per the germline V gene, CDR1 is LNHNV and CDR2 is YYDKDF (reference sequence). Trimming took 6 bases from V and 8 from J; bases not matched to a gene: 6. The CDR3 has 13 residues. The CDR3 reads CATRAGRAYEQFF. CDR3 DNA: TGTGCCACCAGAGCCGGGAGGGCCTATGAGCAGTTCTTC.

This clone was recorded once. The CDR3 nucleotides read TGTGCCAGCAGCTTGGGAGGTAGACAGGGGGCCCAGGGCTACACCTTC. This encodes CASSLGGRQGAQGYTF. The J gene is TRBJ1-2, the V gene TRBV5-4; TRBD1 matches at 10 bases. The CDR3 totals 16 residues. V lost 0 bases to trimming and J lost 8 bases; unmatched junction nucleotides: 10. The germline CDR1 and CDR2 sequences are SGHNT and YYREEE (reference sequence).

The CDR3 bases are TGTGCCAGCAGCTTCGACAGGGGAGGTGGCTACACCTTC. Its protein is CASSFDRGGGYTF. The rearrangement joins TRBV7-2 to TRBJ1-2; 8 bases are shared with TRBD1. The length of the CDR3 is 13 residues. Germline trimming cut 3 bases from V and 7 bases from J; bases unmatched to any gene: 4. The V gene's germline CDR1 is SGHTA and CDR2 FQGNSA.

The chain recombines TRBV30 with TRBJ1-2; D uncertain. Trimming stripped 3 bases from V and 0 bases from J, with 5 bases between. The CDR3 sequence is 12 residues long. CDR1 and CDR2 from the germline V gene are GTSNPN and SVGIG (reference sequence). The CDR3 reads CAWSLANYGYTF. CDR3 sequence (DNA): TGTGCCTGGAGCTTAGCTAACTATGGCTACACCTTC.

The J gene is TRBJ1-2, the V gene TRBV21-1. TRBV21-1 is marked as a pseudogene. This CDR3 spans 10 amino acids. The CDR3 DNA is TGTGCCAGCAGCCCCTCCTCCGGCACCTTC. Residues: CASSPSSGTF.

A remark on this clone: This same CDR3 is encoded by further DNA sequences in the sample. The chain recombines TRBV28 with TRBJ2-7; D gene ambiguous. The CDR3 contains 12 residues. V was clipped by 1 base and J by 4 bases, with 5 bases between them. The germline gives CDR1 MDHEN, CDR2 SYDVKM. The DNA for the CDR3 is TGTGCCAGCAGTTTATCCGGGTACGAGCAGTACTTC. Translated, it gives CASSLSGYEQYF.

This clone was found a few times. The J gene is TRBJ1-1, the V gene TRBV5-6; possible D gene TRBD1, 5 bases. CDR1 is SGHDT and CDR2 is YYEEEE in the germline V gene. V lost 3 bases, J lost 4 bases, and 10 bases lay in between. CDR3 length: 13 residues. This CDR3 reads CASSSGLGTEAFF. The CDR3 coding sequence is TGTGCCAGCAGCTCGGGACTTGGCACTGAAGCTTTCTTT.

The V and J genes are TRBV19 and TRBJ2-1; D not certain. Germline values: CDR1 LNHDA, CDR2 SQIVND (reference sequence). The germline V and J ends were trimmed by 6 bases and 7 bases, with 10 bases remaining between them. CDR3 size: 12 residues. CDR3 DNA sequence: TGTGCCAGTAGCGACAAACTTAATGAGCAGTTCTTC. Its translation: CASSDKLNEQFF. The full variable domain, rest sourced from reference TRBV19 and TRBJ2-1, is DGGITQSPKYLFRKEGQNVTLSCEQNLNHDAMYWYRQDPGQGLRLIYYSQIVNDFQKGDIAEGYSVSREKKESFPLTVTSAQKNPTAFYLCASSDKLNEQFFGPGTRLTVL.

The chain carries TRBV30 and TRBJ1-5; D is unresolved. Germline V CDR1 and CDR2: GTSNPN, SVGIG (reference sequence). This CDR3 spans 15 amino acids. With 2 bases removed from V and 4 bases from J, the gap between germline ends came to 15 bases. The CDR3 nucleotides read TGTGCCTGGAGTTATGGGTCAGACATAAATCAGCCCCAGCATTTT. This gives the protein CAWSYGSDINQPQHF.

The CDR3: CASSSGLAGGTEQFF. DNA of the CDR3: TGCGCCAGCAGCTCGGGTCTAGCGGGAGGAACTGAGCAGTTCTTC. The chain employs TRBV5-1 and TRBJ2-1; TRBD2 agrees at 11 bases. This CDR3 comprises 15 residues. The germline CDR1 and CDR2 sequences are SGHRS and YFSETQ. Unmatched junction bases numbered 8, after V lost 3 bases and J lost 9 bases.

The CDR3, as DNA: TGTGCCAGCACCACCGGCCAGGACACTGAAGCTTTCTTT. This translates into CASTTGQDTEAFF. The J gene is TRBJ1-1, the V gene TRBV28; D is uncertain. The CDR3 has 13 residues. Trimming took 7 bases from V and 3 from J, leaving 12 bases between them. Germline V gives CDR1 MDHEN, CDR2 SYDVKM.

The chain recombines TRBV30 with TRBJ2-7; TRBD2 matches 7 bases. From germline, CDR1 is GTSNPN and CDR2 SVGIG (reference sequence). V dropped 0 bases and J dropped 3; count of bases not matched to a gene: 11. This CDR3 is built from 16 residues. The CDR3 spells CAWSVLRGGSIYEQYF. Written as DNA, the CDR3 is TGTGCCTGGAGTGTACTTAGGGGCGGGAGTATCTACGAGCAGTACTTC. The full variable domain, in which reference TRBV30 and TRBJ2-7 provide the parts outside the CDR3, is SQTIHQWPATLVQPVGSPLSLECTVEGTSNPNLYWYRQAAGRGLQLLFYSVGIGQISSEVPQNLSASRPQDRQFILSSKKLLLSDSGFYLCAWSVLRGGSIYEQYFGPGTRLTVT.

The chain recombines TRBV2 with TRBJ2-7, with 7 bases lining up with TRBD2. This CDR3 comprises 14 residues. V lost 3 bases and J lost 2; bases outside the gene matches: 4. CDR1 is SNHLY and CDR2 is FYNNEI in the germline V gene. CDR3 residues: CASSDPGLTYEQYF. For the CDR3, the DNA is TGTGCCAGCAGTGACCCGGGACTAACCTACGAGCAGTACTTC. The variable domain in full, completed from reference TRBV2 and TRBJ2-7, reads EPEVTQTPSHQVTQMGQEVILRCVPISNHLYFYWYRQILGQKVEFLVSFYNNEISEKSEIFDDQFSVERPDGSNFTLKIRSTKLEDSAMYFCASSDPGLTYEQYFGPGTRLTVT.

V and J are TRBV28 and TRBJ1-6; 7 nucleotides align to TRBD1. The CDR3 runs 13 residues. V was pared by 8 bases and J by 7 bases, with 5 bases of the junction left unmatched. Germline V gene sequence: CDR1 MDHEN, CDR2 SYDVKM. This CDR3 reads CASWRTGNSPLHF. In nucleotides, the CDR3 is TGTGCCAGCTGGAGGACAGGAAATTCACCCCTCCACTTT.

This chain joins TRBV9 and TRBJ2-5, with 7 bases fitting TRBD1. V gave up 3 bases and J gave up 2 bases; unmatched junction bases: 13. This CDR3 contains 17 residues. CDR1 and CDR2 (germline): SGDLS, YYNGEE. CDR3: CASSAERGPGPQETQYF. The CDR3, as DNA: TGTGCCAGCAGCGCCGAGAGGGGGCCGGGACCTCAAGAGACCCAGTACTTC.

A single count supports this clone. This chain links TRBV7-9 with TRBJ2-5, with D perhaps matching TRBD1 (6 bases). Deletions cut 5 bases from V and 4 bases from J, with 11 bases between. Germline CDR1 is SEHNR and CDR2 is FQNEAQ (reference sequence). This CDR3 region has 13 residues. The CDR3 here is CASSRSRGETQYF. CDR3 bases: TGTGCCAGCAGCAGGAGCAGGGGAGAGACCCAGTACTTC.

The rearrangement joins TRBV9 to TRBJ2-7, with D tentatively TRBD1 (6 bases). This CDR3 region has 15 residues. The ends were cut back, 3 bases at V and 2 bases at J, with 15 bases in the middle. Looked up from germline, CDR1 is SGDLS and CDR2 is YYNGEE. CDR3 residues: CASSAGSGAPYEQYF. The CDR3 DNA reads as TGTGCCAGCAGCGCGGGATCAGGGGCCCCCTACGAGCAGTACTTC.

J is TRBJ1-6 and V is TRBV2; 7 bases map to TRBD1. V lost 11 bases to trimming and J lost 7 bases; unmatched junction nucleotides: 8. Germline CDR1 and CDR2: SNHLY and FYNNEI. CDR3 size: 13 residues. The CDR3 loop is CASLQGWNSPLHF. DNA of the CDR3: TGTGCCTCTTTACAGGGGTGGAATTCACCCCTCCACTTT.

This chain uses TRBV5-8 with TRBJ2-5, with 10 positions matching TRBD2. The CDR3 has 15 residues. V lost 3 bases to trimming and J lost 2 bases; unmatched junction nucleotides: 4. Germline CDR1 SGHTS, CDR2 YDEGEE. The CDR3 DNA follows: TGTGCCAGCAGCTCCGGGACTAGCGATCAAGAGACCCAGTACTTC. This encodes CASSSGTSDQETQYF.

The chain uses TRBV12-5 and TRBJ2-1; 7 bases line up with TRBD2. Trimming removed 1 base from V and 6 bases from J; junction bases left unmatched: 6. CDR1 is LGHNT, CDR2 FRNRAP, per germline. The CDR3 extends over 15 amino acids. The CDR3 nucleotides are TGTGCTAGTGGTTTGGCCCTCGGGGGGAGCAATGAGCAGTTCTTC. It specifies CASGLALGGSNEQFF.